This entry describes one TCR beta chain. Its antigen is not identified. The junction shows a germline mismatch at one end, possibly a read error. Documented time point: persistent/refractory GD, antithyroid drugs over 5 years with positive TRAb. The TCR library was made from RNA that had been extracted from PBMCs in TRIzol. CDR3 regions were amplified by Arm-PCR using iRepertoire HTBI primers to build TCR beta libraries. TCRdb reprocessed the multiplex PCR reads via MiXCR and lists one record per CDR3 protein. The repertoire holds about 660,000 distinct CDR3 sequences, around 30% seen once, with under 50% in the top ten. The data are from a study of regulatory T cells in long-lasting Graves disease. On the study more broadly: The study counted Graves' disease as persistent given over 5 years of antithyroid drugs and positive TSH receptor antibodies.

Germline values: CDR1 WNHNN, CDR2 SYGVQD (reference sequence). The length of the CDR3 is 15 residues. Regarding the study as a whole: Reduced TCR diversity was observed in persistent Graves' patients versus newly diagnosed patients. The number of shared public clonotypes was higher in persistent patients (2,741) than new patients (more than 850). Persistent disease preferred TRBV28, TRBJ1-2 and TRBJ2-5.

Sequences were derived from peripheral blood mononuclear cells (PBMCs), sampled when the disease was refractory, from a patient treated with antithyroid drugs. This clonotype was sampled from a female donor with Graves disease. The chain has TRBV10-1 and TRBJ2-5, with 10 bases that match TRBD2. CDR3 sequence reads: CASSPSGRAEETQYF. The CDR3 DNA follows: TGCGCTAGCAGTCCCAGCGGGAGGGCCGAGGAGACCCAGTACTTC.